The sequence of this TCR beta chain was determined in a study of response to subunit inactivated influenza vaccine. This clonotype was observed a few times. TCRdb reprocessed the RT-PCR reads via MiXCR and lists one record per CDR3 protein. The table includes hundreds of thousands of distinct CDR3 sequences, around 9.9% detected once. The specimen comprised PBMCs from blood, sampled 35 to 45 days after vaccination. The sequence was obtained from a man between 45 and 60 years old who received an inactivated influenza vaccine.

The CDR3 region has the DNA TGCAGTGCTAGAGATCTTGGACAGGGGGGTTACGAGCAGTACTTC. Its translation: CSARDLGQGGYEQYF. This sequence joins TRBV20-1 and TRBJ2-7, with 10 bases identical to TRBD1. Germline CDR1 DFQATT, CDR2 SNEGSKA (reference sequence). V shed 0 bases and J 4 bases; nucleotides not matched to a gene: 6. The CDR3 has 15 amino acids.